This TCR beta chain was captured in a study of CD4 T cells in relation to SARS-CoV-2 and coronaviruses (dated by TCRdb to about 2021). Regarding the research as a whole: In the ViraFEST assay, PBMCs were grown with antigen for around ten days, and TCR beta CDR3s were then sequenced to identify antigen-specific clonal expansions. An HIV-1 Nef peptide pool or a culture without peptide was used as the negative reference condition. HLA restriction was mapped for shared crossreactive spike epitopes using patient-derived lymphoblastoid cell lines. The study assessed, at the TCR clonotype level, memory CD4+ T cell crossreactivity between SARS-CoV-2 and common cold coronavirus spike proteins. The Adaptive Biotechnologies TCR-sequencing kit was used to sequence samples from a few pre-COVID donors and the naive versus memory experiments, whereas other data were Illumina-based. A different TCR-beta assay, based on Illumina, was used to sequence expansion assays from other donors in the study. General study outcomes and caveats: Crossreactive clones showed significantly weaker SARS-CoV-2-driven expansion than monoreactive clones, consistent with antigenic imprinting. Pre-pandemic and post-infection samples were not both contributed by any donor, so tracing of the source of pre-existing responses was limited. In roughly two thirds of donors, memory CD4+ clonotypes turned up that crossrecognized SARS-CoV-2 and at least one common cold coronavirus spike. Crossreactivity analysis centred on spike protein, so crossreactivity against other viral proteins was not assessed. Small numbers of patients and of tested TCRs limited the study.

The protocol used for the library was the immunoSEQ multiplex PCR assay. In the source study's methods: Preprocessing removed nonproductive sequences and CDR3s not starting with C, not ending with F or W, or shorter than 7 amino acids. The MANAFEST web app identified antigen-specific clonotypes based on expansion compared with the reference and other culture wells. To be counted as positive, a clone had to show significant expansion compared with the reference culture, at an FDR below 0.05, in 2 of 3 replicate wells. A further requirement for positive clones was significant expansion compared with all other tandem wells, along with an odds ratio above 5. Pairwise Levenshtein distance, computed with the stringdist R package after three terminal residues were trimmed from each end, was used as the measure of CDR3 homology. In its TCRdb copy, this immuneACCESS table keeps in-frame sequences only and misses some clones. Where compared with another copy, unresolved V genes explain less than half of these, and the others have no known cause. Clonal size and the V and J genes are those of that table, whereas D and trimming came from the DNA. The sample includes roughly 24,000 clones, with 65% to 80% observed a single time. Of the sample, around an eighth falls within the top ten clones.

Points on this clone: Its antigen is currently not known. No base-level quality is on record; no much larger clone is a single base apart.

CD4+ T cells from unexposed donors were collected before the COVID-19 pandemic (2011-2018). After less than 13 days of culture, CD4+ T cells were isolated with the EasySep CD4+ T cell isolation kit. Unexposed donor CD4+ T cells were tested for reactivity to SARS-CoV-2 S and N and four common cold coronavirus spike pools, as cell number allowed. Each well received two million PBMCs, cultured in IMDM supplemented with around 4.7% human AB serum and roughly 9.5 IU/ml IL-2. Half of the culture medium was replaced with fresh IL-2-containing medium on days 3 and 7. Each peptide culture condition was generally run in triplicate replicate wells. The leukapheresis product for the unexposed donors was obtained through commercial purchase. PBMCs were isolated from leukapheresis product or whole blood by Ficoll-Paque PLUS gradient centrifugation. PBMCs were either cryopreserved at -140 degrees C or used fresh in the expansion assay. The QIAamp Micro DNA Kit was used to extract genomic DNA from the CD4+ T cells.

The CDR3 spans 12 residues, from the cysteine through the phenylalanine. Only CDR3 DNA is held: 36 bases, read in frame from base 1. For CDR1 and CDR2, the germline V gene lists MNHEY and SVGAGI. The sequence links TRBV6-5 to TRBJ1-1; the D region possibly corresponds to TRBD1 (5 bases align). The sequencing sample was made of CD4+ T cells from PBMCs, cultured in vitro. The origin of this receptor is a human donor in good health. The sequenced DNA is TGTGCGGTTGGGGTCCAGGGCACTGAAGCTTTCTTT. Its amino acids are CAVGVQGTEAFF.